There are a few counts of the clone carrying this T cell receptor (beta chain). TCRdb reanalysed the RT-PCR reads using MiXCR and keeps one entry per CDR3 protein. In the table there are about 680,000 distinct CDR3 sequences, 14% of which are singletons. The V end lost 3 bases, the J end lost 2 bases, and 14 bases lay between the germline ends. CDR3 length equals 15 residues. This sequence originates from a female donor in good health, serving as a healthy control. What was sequenced was memory CD4+ T cells from blood. This chain connects TRBV12-3 or TRBV12-4 to TRBJ2-7, with a possible D match to TRBD1 (5 bases). The CDR3 protein is CASSLVGALTYEQYF. The CDR3 nucleotides are TGTGCCAGCAGTTTGGTAGGGGCGCTAACCTACGAGCAGTACTTC.